What follows describes a single T cell receptor (beta chain). Its antigen is currently unknown. Investigators reverse transcribed all isolated RNA, so they sequenced expressed TCRB transcripts. Method: immunoSEQ multiplex PCR; TCRdb's copy keeps in-frame clones and lacks some. The top ten hold approximately 0.11% of the sample, which has around 710,000 clones, around 12% seen once. Germline CDR1 SGHTA, CDR2 FQGNSA. The CDR3 covers 16 residues. The trim removed 5 bases at V and 2 bases at J, leaving 9 bases unmatched. The data are from a study of beta chain features in type 1 diabetes. Broader study findings: When Type 1 diabetes patients were examined, their TCRB CDR3s proved moderately but significantly shorter in all four CD4+ subsets.

Sequencing used naive CD4+ T cells from blood. The chain combines TRBV7-2 with TRBJ2-7; 10 positions agree with TRBD2. This receptor was taken from a man under 40 with type 1 diabetes. CDR3 residues: CASSPIAGGRTYEQYF. In DNA, the CDR3 is TGTGCCAGCAGCCCGATAGCGGGGGGCAGAACCTACGAGCAGTACTTC.